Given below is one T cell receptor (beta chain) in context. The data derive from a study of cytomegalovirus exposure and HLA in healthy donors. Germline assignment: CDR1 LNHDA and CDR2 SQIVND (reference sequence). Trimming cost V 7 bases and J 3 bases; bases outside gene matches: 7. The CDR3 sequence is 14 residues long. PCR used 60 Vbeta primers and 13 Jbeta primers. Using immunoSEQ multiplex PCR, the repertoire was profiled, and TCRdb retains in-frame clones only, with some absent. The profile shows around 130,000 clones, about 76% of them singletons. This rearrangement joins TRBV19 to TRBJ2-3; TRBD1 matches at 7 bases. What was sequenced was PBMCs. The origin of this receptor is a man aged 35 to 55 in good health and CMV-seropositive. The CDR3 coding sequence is TGTGCCAGTACCCCGGACAGGTGGACAGATACGCAGTATTTT. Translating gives CASTPDRWTDTQYF.